These 4 T cell receptor beta chains originate from one sample sequenced in a study of cytomegalovirus exposure and HLA in healthy donors. The PCR ran on 60 Vbeta and 13 Jbeta primers. Profiled with immunoSEQ multiplex PCR; TCRdb holds only in-frame clones, not every one. Here the sample table reports under 200,000 clones. Specimen: PBMCs. The receptors here all came from a young man in good health and CMV-seronegative.

The CDR3 is CASSLWREGYTF. CDR3 nucleotide sequence: TGTGCCAGCAGCTTGTGGAGGGAGGGCTACACCTTC. The V and J genes are TRBV5-6 and TRBJ1-2; D is ambiguous. The CDR3 runs to 12 residues. Germline V gene lookup returns CDR1 SGHDT and CDR2 YYEEEE. Trimming removed 1 base from V and 8 bases from J, with 9 bases in between.

The chain couples TRBV7-9 to TRBJ2-5; 7 bases agree with TRBD1. Germline trimming cut 4 bases from V and 1 base from J; bases unmatched to any gene: 3. Germline-derived CDR1 and CDR2 are SEHNR and FQNEAQ (reference sequence). CDR3 length equals 14 residues. In nucleotides, the CDR3 is TGTGCCAGCAGCTCATACAGGGGCCAAGAGACCCAGTACTTC. Translation: CASSSYRGQETQYF.

The V gene is TRBV28, the J gene TRBJ2-7; D gene ambiguous. Per the germline V gene, CDR1 is MDHEN and CDR2 is SYDVKM. V shed 9 bases and J shed 0 bases, with 9 bases lying between them. CDR3 length equals 12 residues. As DNA, the CDR3 is TGTGCCAGTCGATACAGCTCCTACGAGCAGTACTTC. It translates to CASRYSSYEQYF. Looking up the rest from reference TRBV28 and TRBJ2-7 gives the full variable domain: DVKVTQSSRYLVKRTGEKVFLECVQDMDHENMFWYRQDPGLGLRLIYFSYDVKMKEKGDIPEGYSVSREKKERFSLILESASTNQTSMYLCASRYSSYEQYFGPGTRLTVT.

The chain employs TRBV5-6 and TRBJ1-3, with 9 bases matching TRBD1. CDR1 is SGHDT, CDR2 YYEEEE, per germline. The CDR3 is 16 residues long. With V trimmed by 3 bases and J by 4 bases, 8 bases remained unmatched. CDR3 amino acids: CASSWGTGTGGNTIYF. The CDR3 DNA reads as TGTGCCAGCAGCTGGGGAACCGGGACAGGGGGAAACACCATATATTTT.